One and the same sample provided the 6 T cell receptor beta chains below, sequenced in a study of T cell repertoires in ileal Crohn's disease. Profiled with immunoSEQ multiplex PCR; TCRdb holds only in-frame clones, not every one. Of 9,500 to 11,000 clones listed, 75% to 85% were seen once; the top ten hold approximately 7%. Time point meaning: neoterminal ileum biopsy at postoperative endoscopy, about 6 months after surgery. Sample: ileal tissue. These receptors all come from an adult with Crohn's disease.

The CDR3 loop is CASSSDRGFYNEQFF. The CDR3 coding sequence is TGTGCCAGCAGCTCTGACAGGGGTTTCTACAATGAGCAGTTCTTC. The genes are TRBV7-9 and TRBJ2-1; 8 positions agree with TRBD1. CDR3 length equals 15 residues. CDR1 is SEHNR, CDR2 FQNEAQ, per germline (reference sequence). The J segment lost 3 bases and the V segment lost 4 bases, leaving 5 bases of the junction unmatched. Based on the CDR3 plus reference TRBV7-9 and TRBJ2-1, the full variable domain is DTGVSQNPRHKITKRGQNVTFRCDPISEHNRLYWYRQTLGQGPEFLTYFQNEAQLEKSRLLSDRFSAERPKGSFSTLEIQRTEQGDSAMYLCASSSDRGFYNEQFFGPGTRLTVL.

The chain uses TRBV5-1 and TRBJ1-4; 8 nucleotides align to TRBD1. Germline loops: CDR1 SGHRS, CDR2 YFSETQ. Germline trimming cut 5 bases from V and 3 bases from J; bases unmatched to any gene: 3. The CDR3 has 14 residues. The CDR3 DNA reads TGCGCCAGCAGTGGGGGACAGGCTAATGAAAAACTGTTTTTT. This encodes CASSGGQANEKLFF.

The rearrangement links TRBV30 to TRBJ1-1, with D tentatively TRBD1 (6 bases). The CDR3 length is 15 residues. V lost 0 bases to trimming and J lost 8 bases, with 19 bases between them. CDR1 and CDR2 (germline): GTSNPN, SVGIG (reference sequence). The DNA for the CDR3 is TGTGCCTGGAGTGTACGGACAGCAGTCTCTACGGAAGCTTTCTTT. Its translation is CAWSVRTAVSTEAFF.

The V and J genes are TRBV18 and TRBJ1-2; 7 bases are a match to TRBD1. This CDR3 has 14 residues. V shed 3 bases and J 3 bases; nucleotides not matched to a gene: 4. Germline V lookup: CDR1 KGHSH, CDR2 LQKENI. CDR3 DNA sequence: TGTGCCAGCTCACCTCGGGACAGCTACTATGGCTACACCTTC. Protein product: CASSPRDSYYGYTF.

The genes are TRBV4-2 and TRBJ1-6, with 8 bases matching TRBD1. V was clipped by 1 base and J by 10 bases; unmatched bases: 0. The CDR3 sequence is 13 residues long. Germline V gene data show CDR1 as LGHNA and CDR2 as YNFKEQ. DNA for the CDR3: TGTGCCAGCAGCCAAGCAGGGGGCTCACCCCTCCACTTT. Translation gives CASSQAGGSPLHF.

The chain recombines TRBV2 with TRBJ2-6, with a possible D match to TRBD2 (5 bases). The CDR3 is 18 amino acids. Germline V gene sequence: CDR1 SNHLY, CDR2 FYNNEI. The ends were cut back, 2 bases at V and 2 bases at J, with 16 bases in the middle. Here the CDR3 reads CASSENFVGSAGANVLTF. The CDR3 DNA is TGTGCCAGCAGTGAAAATTTCGTGGGGAGTGCTGGGGCCAACGTCCTGACTTTC.